A single T cell receptor (beta chain) is shown here with its context. Authors' analysis steps: Reference gene primer amplification in the assay estimated nucleated cell counts. The assay was immunoSEQ multiplex PCR, and TCRdb's table has in-frame clones only and misses some. V and J calls and clone size are as listed in that table; D and trimming were resolved from the DNA. The sample shows nearly 200,000 clones, around 85% of them seen only once. These data belong to a study of blood T cell repertoires in COVID-19. In the study overall: Some COVID-19 samples were acute and others convalescent; all came from the United States, Italy and Spain. PBMCs, B-cell-depleted T cells, or T cells provided the cDNA or gDNA that made up the material.

The Seattle patients, enrolled during active infection, were followed longitudinally. The CDR3 spans 15 residues. The V end was cut by 7 bases, the J end by 5 bases, with 20 bases between. The germline V gene has CDR1 SGHVS and CDR2 FNYEAQ. The source of this sequence is a man between 60 and 70 years old with COVID-19, enrolled during active disease. The sample was peripheral blood. The chain joins TRBV7-6 to TRBJ2-5; possibly TRBD1 for D (6 bases). The CDR3 reads CASTRGPDPSETQYF. The CDR3 nucleotides read TGTGCCAGCACCAGGGGTCCCGACCCTAGCGAGACCCAGTACTTC. Full variable domain (missing parts from reference TRBV7-6 and TRBJ2-5): GAGVSQSPRYKVTKRGQDVALRCDPISGHVSLYWYRQALGQGPEFLTYFNYEAQQDKSGLPNDRFSAERPEGSISTLTIQRTEQRDSAMYRCASTRGPDPSETQYFGPGTRLLVL.